The rows below give T cell receptor beta chains drawn from one sample of a study of blood T cells in healthy people across ages. TCRdb reprocessed the 5' RACE reads with MiXCR, giving one entry per CDR3 protein. The top ten hold less than 9% of the sample, which has about 500,000 distinct CDR3 sequences, more than 20% seen once. This sample was shared with a second study, whose subject was T cells of mothers and their children.

Sample: blood. These receptors originate from a boy aged 5-17 years in good health. Both conserved end residues are part of each CDR3. The order of the fields is D gene, V gene, J gene, CDR3 length, clone size, CDR3 DNA, CDR3 protein. The D gene is left open where the match is weak. The listing skips clone size in some rows; elsewhere it reads once, few, many or a size class.

D gene: TRBD1
V gene: TRBV13
J gene: TRBJ2-5
CDR3 length: 15
clone size: .
CDR3 DNA: TGTGCCAGCAGCTCCCCACAGGGGAGAGGGGAGACCCAGTACTTC
CDR3 protein: CASSSPQGRGETQYF

D gene: TRBD2
V gene: TRBV12-3/TRBV12-4
J gene: TRBJ2-1
CDR3 length: 15
clone size: .
CDR3 DNA: TGTGCCAGCATTCTGAGGACTAGCGGTCAGGCGGAGCAGTTCTTC
CDR3 protein: CASILRTSGQAEQFF

D gene: TRBD2
V gene: TRBV12-3/TRBV12-4
J gene: TRBJ2-5
CDR3 length: 15
clone size: many
CDR3 DNA: TGTGCCAGCAGTCAGGGACTAGCGGGGATCGAGACCCAGTACTTC
CDR3 protein: CASSQGLAGIETQYF

D gene: .
V gene: TRBV9
J gene: TRBJ1-2
CDR3 length: 13
clone size: .
CDR3 DNA: TGTGCCAGCAGCGTAAGGGTTGACAGTGGCAACACCTTC
CDR3 protein: CASSVRVDSGNTF

D gene: .
V gene: TRBV21-1
J gene: TRBJ2-6
CDR3 length: 21
clone size: few
CDR3 DNA: TGTGCCAGCAGCAAAGTCCACGGGACCTCCGGAGCCCTCTCTGGGGCCAACGTCCTGACTTTC
CDR3 protein: CASSKVHGTSGALSGANVLTF

D gene: .
V gene: TRBV3-1
J gene: TRBJ2-2
CDR3 length: 20
clone size: .
CDR3 DNA: TGTGCCAGCAGCCAAGATAGTAGCGCGATGGGATCTAGCCTCACCGGGGAGCTGTTTTTT
CDR3 protein: CASSQDSSAMGSSLTGELFF

D gene: TRBD2
V gene: TRBV24-1
J gene: TRBJ2-5
CDR3 length: 16
clone size: few
CDR3 DNA: TGTGCCACCAGTGGATTCGCGGTAGCGGGCGAGGAGACCCAGTACTTC
CDR3 protein: CATSGFAVAGEETQYF

D gene: TRBD2
V gene: TRBV15
J gene: TRBJ2-7
CDR3 length: 17
clone size: .
CDR3 DNA: TGTGCCACCAGCAGAGATCTGCTAGCGGGCTATACCTACGAGCAGTACTTC
CDR3 protein: CATSRDLLAGYTYEQYF

D gene: .
V gene: TRBV4-1
J gene: TRBJ2-7
CDR3 length: 15
clone size: few
CDR3 DNA: TGCGCCAGCAGCCAAGCGTCGGGTAGTGCCTACGAGCAGTACTTC
CDR3 protein: CASSQASGSAYEQYF

D gene: .
V gene: TRBV6-2/TRBV6-3
J gene: TRBJ2-7
CDR3 length: 14
clone size: few
CDR3 DNA: TGTGCCAGCAGTGCGTCGACTCGGTCCTACGAGCGGTACTTC
CDR3 protein: CASSASTRSYERYF

D gene: .
V gene: TRBV7-2
J gene: TRBJ2-3
CDR3 length: 15
clone size: few
CDR3 DNA: TGTGCCAGCAGCTTAAATACCGTGACGTCCGATACGCAGTATTTT
CDR3 protein: CASSLNTVTSDTQYF

D gene: .
V gene: TRBV6-2/TRBV6-3
J gene: TRBJ2-1
CDR3 length: 15
clone size: .
CDR3 DNA: TGTGCCAGCAGTTTCCGACAGACTATATACAATGAGCAGTTCTTC
CDR3 protein: CASSFRQTIYNEQFF

D gene: .
V gene: TRBV7-2
J gene: TRBJ1-4
CDR3 length: 17
clone size: few
CDR3 DNA: TGTGCCAGCAGCCTCCCGCTTACAGGTGCAACTAATGAAAAACTGTTTTTT
CDR3 protein: CASSLPLTGATNEKLFF

D gene: TRBD2
V gene: TRBV20-1
J gene: TRBJ2-3
CDR3 length: 15
clone size: .
CDR3 DNA: TGCAGTGCCCCTCGGACTAGCGGGGTCCGAGATACGCAGTATTTT
CDR3 protein: CSAPRTSGVRDTQYF

D gene: .
V gene: TRBV28
J gene: TRBJ2-5
CDR3 length: 15
clone size: .
CDR3 DNA: TGTGCCAGCAGTTACCGTCTAACAGGGACCGAGACCCAGTACTTC
CDR3 protein: CASSYRLTGTETQYF

D gene: .
V gene: TRBV28
J gene: TRBJ2-1
CDR3 length: 17
clone size: few
CDR3 DNA: TGTGCCAGCATGCGTCTGATCCTGGCGGGACCCCACAATGAGCAGTTCTTC
CDR3 protein: CASMRLILAGPHNEQFF

D gene: .
V gene: TRBV9
J gene: TRBJ2-5
CDR3 length: 13
clone size: .
CDR3 DNA: TGTGCCAGCAGCTACGAGGGGGTGGAGACCCAGTACTTC
CDR3 protein: CASSYEGVETQYF

D gene: .
V gene: TRBV15
J gene: TRBJ2-3
CDR3 length: 16
clone size: few
CDR3 DNA: TGTGCCACCACCCCTGGCTATCCTAGCAGTACAGATACGCAGTATTTT
CDR3 protein: CATTPGYPSSTDTQYF

D gene: TRBD1
V gene: TRBV20-1
J gene: TRBJ1-5
CDR3 length: 15
clone size: .
CDR3 DNA: TGCAGTGCGCCTGGACAGGTTCTTAGCAATCAGCCCCAGCATTTT
CDR3 protein: CSAPGQVLSNQPQHF

D gene: .
V gene: TRBV4-1
J gene: TRBJ1-1
CDR3 length: 13
clone size: few
CDR3 DNA: TGCGCCAGCAGCCAGGGGAGGGGATCTGAAGCTTTCTTT
CDR3 protein: CASSQGRGSEAFF

D gene: .
V gene: TRBV20-1
J gene: TRBJ2-7
CDR3 length: 13
clone size: .
CDR3 DNA: TGCAGTGCTAGAGAGGGAAGATTCTACGAGCAGTACTTC
CDR3 protein: CSAREGRFYEQYF

D gene: .
V gene: TRBV14
J gene: TRBJ2-7
CDR3 length: 15
clone size: .
CDR3 DNA: TGTGCCAGCAGCCAAGATTATTCCAGGGGATACGAGCAGTACTTC
CDR3 protein: CASSQDYSRGYEQYF

D gene: TRBD2
V gene: TRBV6-2/TRBV6-3
J gene: TRBJ2-3
CDR3 length: 15
clone size: few
CDR3 DNA: TGTGCCAGCAGTAGAGGGACTAGCGAAACAGATACGCAGTATTTT
CDR3 protein: CASSRGTSETDTQYF

D gene: TRBD1
V gene: TRBV6-1
J gene: TRBJ1-4
CDR3 length: 17
clone size: few
CDR3 DNA: TGTGCCAGCAGACCCCTCTCCGACGGGACAGGGGACGAAAAACTGTTTTTT
CDR3 protein: CASRPLSDGTGDEKLFF

D gene: .
V gene: TRBV4-1
J gene: TRBJ2-3
CDR3 length: 16
clone size: few
CDR3 DNA: TGCGCCAGCAGCCAAGACGTCGGACCAAGCACAGATACGCAGTATTTT
CDR3 protein: CASSQDVGPSTDTQYF

D gene: .
V gene: TRBV7-2
J gene: TRBJ1-5
CDR3 length: 15
clone size: .
CDR3 DNA: TGTGCCAGCAGCCTAGACAACGGGGACGGGCGTACCCAGCATTTT
CDR3 protein: CASSLDNGDGRTQHF

D gene: TRBD1
V gene: TRBV4-2
J gene: TRBJ2-1
CDR3 length: 16
clone size: few
CDR3 DNA: TGTGCCAGCAGCCCGCGCGTCAGGGGGCAGTACAATGAGCAGTTCTTC
CDR3 protein: CASSPRVRGQYNEQFF

D gene: TRBD2
V gene: TRBV7-2
J gene: TRBJ2-1
CDR3 length: 15
clone size: few
CDR3 DNA: TGTGCCAGCAGCTTGCGGGGGAAGGGCTACAATGAGCAGTTCTTC
CDR3 protein: CASSLRGKGYNEQFF

D gene: .
V gene: TRBV29-1
J gene: TRBJ2-1
CDR3 length: 13
clone size: .
CDR3 DNA: TGCAGCGTTGTGCGGAGTTCCTACAATGAGCAGTTCTTC
CDR3 protein: CSVVRSSYNEQFF

D gene: TRBD1
V gene: TRBV6-2/TRBV6-3
J gene: TRBJ2-7
CDR3 length: 13
clone size: many
CDR3 DNA: TGTGCCAGCACCCTCGACAGGGAAAGGAGGCAGTACTTC
CDR3 protein: CASTLDRERRQYF

D gene: .
V gene: TRBV7-9
J gene: TRBJ2-7
CDR3 length: 11
clone size: few
CDR3 DNA: TGTGCCAGCAGCTACGGACTCGAGCAGTACTTC
CDR3 protein: CASSYGLEQYF

D gene: .
V gene: TRBV4-3
J gene: TRBJ1-3
CDR3 length: 14
clone size: few
CDR3 DNA: TGCGCCAGCAGCCACACTACCTCTGGAAACACCATATATTTT
CDR3 protein: CASSHTTSGNTIYF